This T cell receptor (beta chain) was sequenced for a study of T cells in tuberculosis. The overall study: A South African cohort included IGRA-negative adolescents, latently infected IGRA-positive adolescents and adults with active tuberculosis. General study findings and limits: Smaller distances to GMM-specific TCRs suggested their expansion in active tuberculosis.

The method was immunoSEQ multiplex PCR; TCRdb's version includes in-frame clones alone and lacks a portion of them. This repertoire shows around 38,000 clones, over 85% found once; its top ten account for roughly 6.4%. As for this clone: Its matching antigen is unknown.

At study entry, adolescents had tuberculin skin tests and IGRA screening. What was sequenced was PBMCs. This sequence was found in a donor between 10 and 35 years old with latent tuberculosis or without tuberculosis infection.

The CDR3 region is CASGLAPKDLENEKLFF. The CDR3 coding sequence is TGTGCTAGTGGTTTGGCCCCCAAAGATCTCGAGAACGAAAAACTGTTTTTT. The chain joins TRBV12-5 to TRBJ1-4; D is unresolved. Germline V CDR1 and CDR2: LGHNT, FRNRAP. The CDR3 extends over 17 amino acids. Trimming took 1 base from V and 8 from J, leaving 20 bases between them.